Listed here are 9 T cell receptor beta chains from one sample, sequenced in a study of T cells in Graves' hyperthyroidism and ophthalmopathy. TCR beta CDR3 region amplification was performed from RNA transcripts. The TCR CDR3 was amplified in a first-round RT-PCR using the HTBI primer set. One entry per CDR3 protein, called by TCRdb with MiXCR from the multiplex PCR reads. This sample yields 300,000 or so distinct CDR3 sequences, of which around 16% are seen a single time; 33% belongs to the top ten. Sequences were obtained from blood. The receptors come from a man aged 30-40 years with Graves' hyperthyroidism.

V usage is TRBV20-1 and J usage is TRBJ2-5; 8 nucleotides line up with TRBD1. Germline V gene lookup returns CDR1 DFQATT and CDR2 SNEGSKA (reference sequence). The length of the CDR3 is 15 residues. The junction had 11 bases not matched to a gene; V was cut back by 3 bases and J by 5 bases. In DNA, the CDR3 is TGCAGTGCTAGCCCCGCGACAGGGGCCGGGGAGACCCAGTACTTC. Protein product: CSASPATGAGETQYF.

V gene TRBV19 combines with J gene TRBJ1-1; TRBD1 agrees at 10 bases. The CDR3 loop spans 15 amino acids. After removal of 11 bases from V and 0 bases from J, the junction contained 9 bases not matched to a gene. CDR1 is LNHDA and CDR2 is SQIVND in the germline V gene (reference sequence). The CDR3: CAASDRGRVNTEAFF. CDR3 sequence (DNA): TGTGCCGCCTCAGACAGGGGGCGCGTGAACACTGAAGCTTTCTTT.

The chain employs TRBV29-1 and TRBJ2-3, with 10 nucleotides matching TRBD1. V shed 3 bases, J shed 5 bases, and the junction held 5 bases outside the gene matches. The CDR3 covers 14 residues. CDR1 and CDR2 (germline): SQVTM, ANQGSEA. CDR3 loop: CSVEGQGLLDTQYF. DNA of the CDR3: TGCAGCGTTGAGGGACAGGGGCTTTTAGATACGCAGTATTTT.

The rearrangement joins TRBV29-1 to TRBJ2-7; tentatively, D is TRBD1 or TRBD2 (5 bases each). Between the trimmed V and J ends, which lost 6 bases and 7 bases, there was a span of 19 bases. Germline V gene lookup returns CDR1 SQVTM and CDR2 ANQGSEA. This CDR3 is 13 amino acids long. CDR3 sequence (DNA): TGCAGCGTCGAGGGACGCCTGAGTCGAGAGCAGTACTTC. This encodes CSVEGRLSREQYF.

This clonotype occurred once. The V gene is TRBV20-1, the J gene TRBJ2-7; 10 nucleotides line up with TRBD2. With 6 bases clipped from V and 0 bases from J, the junction kept 5 bases outside the gene matches. This CDR3 region has 14 residues. The V gene's germline CDR1 is DFQATT and CDR2 SNEGSKA (reference sequence). CDR3: CSAQLAGSSYEQYF. The DNA for the CDR3 is TGCAGTGCACAACTAGCGGGGAGCTCCTACGAGCAGTACTTC.

This clonotype was recorded many times. The chain employs TRBV14 and TRBJ2-5; D gene ambiguous. CDR1 SGHDN and CDR2 FVKESK come from the germline V gene. Between the trimmed V and J ends, which lost 0 bases and 7 bases, there was a span of 6 bases. The CDR3 totals 12 residues. CDR3 nucleotide sequence: TGTGCCAGCAGCCAAGATGCCGTGACCCAGTACTTC. It encodes CASSQDAVTQYF.

This chain uses TRBV3-1 with TRBJ1-2, with TRBD1 identical over 7 bases. Germline lookup yields CDR1 LGHDT and CDR2 YNNKEL (reference sequence). The CDR3 loop spans 15 amino acids. With 4 bases clipped from V and 8 bases from J, the junction kept 13 bases outside the gene matches. The chain's CDR3 is CASSPEEGAIPGYTF. The CDR3 DNA follows: TGTGCCAGCAGCCCCGAGGAGGGGGCAATTCCGGGCTACACCTTC.

This clonotype was counted many times. The rearrangement links TRBV27 to TRBJ1-5; D unresolved. The V end was cut by 3 bases, the J end by 1 base, with 4 bases between. In germline, CDR1 is MNHEY, CDR2 SMNVEV (reference sequence). The CDR3 loop spans 13 amino acids. The chain's CDR3 is CASSFESNQPQHF. The CDR3 nucleotides are TGTGCCAGCAGTTTTGAGAGCAATCAGCCCCAGCATTTT.

The genes are TRBV19 and TRBJ1-2; 9 bases agree with TRBD1. V dropped 3 bases and J dropped 5; count of bases not matched to a gene: 7. Looked up from germline, CDR1 is LNHDA and CDR2 is SQIVND (reference sequence). The CDR3 is 15 residues long. CDR3 sequence: CASSMGTGIKYGYTF. The CDR3 coding sequence is TGTGCCAGTAGTATGGGGACAGGGATAAAGTATGGCTACACCTTC. Combining the CDR3 with reference TRBV19 and TRBJ1-2 gives the whole variable domain DGGITQSPKYLFRKEGQNVTLSCEQNLNHDAMYWYRQDPGQGLRLIYYSQIVNDFQKGDIAEGYSVSREKKESFPLTVTSAQKNPTAFYLCASSMGTGIKYGYTFGSGTRLTVV.